These T cell receptor beta chains were read from a single sample in a study of cytomegalovirus exposure and HLA in healthy donors. This table comes from immunoSEQ multiplex PCR, and its TCRdb copy is limited to in-frame clones, with some not included. The table has 90,000 to 100,000 clones, about 93% seen once. What was sequenced was PBMCs. The receptors stem from a woman in her 30s in good health and CMV-seropositive. Each CDR3 is given with its conserved first and last residue. A D gene is named only where the DNA matches it firmly. Clone size is shown for a subset of rows, as once, few, many or a class of expanded clone.

D gene: -
V gene: TRBV4-1
J gene: TRBJ2-3
clone size: -
CDR3 protein: CASSQPEVGERAPHTDTQYF
CDR3 DNA: TGCGCCAGCAGCCAGCCGGAAGTAGGGGAGCGGGCCCCCCACACAGATACGCAGTATTTT

D gene: TRBD2
V gene: TRBV29-1
J gene: TRBJ2-1
clone size: -
CDR3 protein: CSVGLAGGPGYNEQFF
CDR3 DNA: TGCAGCGTCGGACTAGCGGGAGGGCCTGGCTACAATGAGCAGTTCTTC

D gene: TRBD2
V gene: TRBV5-1
J gene: TRBJ2-2
clone size: -
CDR3 protein: CASSLVASGRSGELFF
CDR3 DNA: TGCGCCAGCAGCTTGGTGGCTAGCGGGAGATCCGGGGAGCTGTTTTTT

D gene: -
V gene: TRBV27
J gene: TRBJ1-4
clone size: -
CDR3 protein: CASSLSIGAAREKLFF
CDR3 DNA: TGTGCCAGCAGTTTATCGATTGGGGCGGCCAGGGAAAAACTGTTTTTT

D gene: TRBD1
V gene: TRBV27
J gene: TRBJ1-2
clone size: -
CDR3 protein: CASSATTGGRRGYTF
CDR3 DNA: TGTGCCAGCAGTGCTACAACAGGGGGGAGACGTGGCTACACCTTC

D gene: TRBD2
V gene: TRBV6-4
J gene: TRBJ2-1
clone size: -
CDR3 protein: CASSDEAGVSYNEQFF
CDR3 DNA: TGTGCCAGCAGTGACGAGGCGGGAGTATCCTACAATGAGCAGTTCTTC

D gene: -
V gene: TRBV5-1
J gene: TRBJ1-2
clone size: -
CDR3 protein: CASSLDSSGISNYGYTF
CDR3 DNA: TGCGCCAGCAGCTTGGACTCGTCCGGGATTTCTAACTATGGCTACACCTTC

D gene: -
V gene: TRBV27
J gene: TRBJ2-7
clone size: -
CDR3 protein: CASRSTVYSYEQYF
CDR3 DNA: TGTGCCAGCAGGTCTACAGTCTACTCCTACGAGCAGTACTTC

D gene: TRBD1
V gene: TRBV5-6
J gene: TRBJ1-1
clone size: -
CDR3 protein: CASSLGGTGRETEAFF
CDR3 DNA: TGTGCCAGCAGCTTGGGTGGGACAGGGCGTGAGACTGAAGCTTTCTTT

D gene: TRBD1
V gene: TRBV28
J gene: TRBJ2-7
clone size: -
CDR3 protein: CASSLFGQGVHEQYF
CDR3 DNA: TGTGCCAGCAGTTTATTTGGACAGGGGGTCCACGAGCAGTACTTC

D gene: TRBD2
V gene: TRBV7-9
J gene: TRBJ2-7
clone size: -
CDR3 protein: CASSYHSGRASYEQYF
CDR3 DNA: TGTGCCAGCAGCTACCATAGCGGGAGGGCCTCCTACGAGCAGTACTTC

D gene: -
V gene: TRBV30
J gene: TRBJ2-3
clone size: -
CDR3 protein: CAWSVGGTDTQYF
CDR3 DNA: TGTGCCTGGAGTGTAGGAGGAACAGATACGCAGTATTTT

D gene: TRBD2
V gene: TRBV5-1
J gene: TRBJ2-2
clone size: -
CDR3 protein: CASSSGTSANTGELFF
CDR3 DNA: TGCGCCAGCAGCTCCGGGACTAGCGCGAACACCGGGGAGCTGTTTTTT

D gene: TRBD2
V gene: TRBV7-2
J gene: TRBJ2-7
clone size: -
CDR3 protein: CASSLPGLANEQYF
CDR3 DNA: TGTGCCAGCAGCTTACCGGGACTAGCGAACGAGCAGTACTTC

D gene: -
V gene: TRBV10-3
J gene: TRBJ2-2
clone size: -
CDR3 protein: CAISGGKTDTNTGELFF
CDR3 DNA: TGTGCCATCAGCGGCGGTAAGACCGATACGAACACCGGGGAGCTGTTTTTT

D gene: -
V gene: TRBV10-3
J gene: TRBJ1-2
clone size: -
CDR3 protein: CAITRAPEGHGYTF
CDR3 DNA: TGTGCCATCACCCGCGCCCCAGAGGGCCATGGCTACACCTTC

D gene: -
V gene: TRBV7-2
J gene: TRBJ2-7
clone size: few
CDR3 protein: CASSLGPLSVQYF
CDR3 DNA: TGTGCCAGCAGCTTAGGCCCTCTCAGCGTGCAGTACTTC